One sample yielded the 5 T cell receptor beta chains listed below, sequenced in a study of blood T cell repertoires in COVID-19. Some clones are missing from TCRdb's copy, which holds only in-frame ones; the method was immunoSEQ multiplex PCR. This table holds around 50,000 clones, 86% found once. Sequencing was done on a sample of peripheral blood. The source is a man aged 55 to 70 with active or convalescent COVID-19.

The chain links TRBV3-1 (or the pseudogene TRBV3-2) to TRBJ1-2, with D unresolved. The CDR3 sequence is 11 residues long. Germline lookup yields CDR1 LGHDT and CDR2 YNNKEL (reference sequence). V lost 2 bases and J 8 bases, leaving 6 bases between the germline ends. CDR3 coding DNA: TGTGCCAGCAGCCAATCGCGGGGCTACACCTTC. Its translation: CASSQSRGYTF.

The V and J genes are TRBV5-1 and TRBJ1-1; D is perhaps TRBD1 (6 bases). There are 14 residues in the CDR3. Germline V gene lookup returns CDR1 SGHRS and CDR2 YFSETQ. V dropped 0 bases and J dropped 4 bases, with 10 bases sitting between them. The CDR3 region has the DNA TGCGCCAGCAGCTTGGTGACAGGCCCCACTGAAGCTTTCTTT. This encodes CASSLVTGPTEAFF.

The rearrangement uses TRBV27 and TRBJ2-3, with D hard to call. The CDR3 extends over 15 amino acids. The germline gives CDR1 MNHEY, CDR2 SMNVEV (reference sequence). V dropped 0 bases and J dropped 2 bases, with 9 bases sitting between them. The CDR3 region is CASSLSARFTDTQYF. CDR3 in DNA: TGTGCCAGCAGTTTATCCGCCAGGTTCACAGATACGCAGTATTTT.

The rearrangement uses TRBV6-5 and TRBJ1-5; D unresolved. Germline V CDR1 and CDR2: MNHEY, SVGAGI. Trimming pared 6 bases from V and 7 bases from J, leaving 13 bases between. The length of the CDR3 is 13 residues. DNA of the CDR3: TGTGCCAGCAGACCCCCGGGAAACCAGCCCCAGCATTTT. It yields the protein CASRPPGNQPQHF.

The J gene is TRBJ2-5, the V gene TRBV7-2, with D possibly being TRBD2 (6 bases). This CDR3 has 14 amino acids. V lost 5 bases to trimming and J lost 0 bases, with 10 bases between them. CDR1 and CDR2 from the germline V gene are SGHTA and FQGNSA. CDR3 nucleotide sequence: TGTGCCAGCAGCCGGGGACTGAACCAAGAGACCCAGTACTTC. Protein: CASSRGLNQETQYF.